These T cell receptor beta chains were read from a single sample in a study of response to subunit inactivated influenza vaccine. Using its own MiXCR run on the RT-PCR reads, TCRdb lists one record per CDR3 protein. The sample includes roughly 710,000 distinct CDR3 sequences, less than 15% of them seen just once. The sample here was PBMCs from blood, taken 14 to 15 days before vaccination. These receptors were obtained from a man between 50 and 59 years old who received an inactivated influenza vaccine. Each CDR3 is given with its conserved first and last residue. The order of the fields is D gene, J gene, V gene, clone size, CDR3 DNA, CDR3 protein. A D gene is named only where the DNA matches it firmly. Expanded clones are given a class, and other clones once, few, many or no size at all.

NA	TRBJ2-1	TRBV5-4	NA	TGTGCCAGCAGCTTGGGAAGGGCAGCTTACAATGAGCAGTTCTTC	CASSLGRAAYNEQFF
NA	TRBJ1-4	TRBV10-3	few	TGTGCCATCAGTGAGTCTCGGGACGGAGGTAATGAAAAACTGTTTTTT	CAISESRDGGNEKLFF
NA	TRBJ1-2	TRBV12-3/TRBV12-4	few	TGTGCCAGCAGTTCCCGACGAGGGCGGGCGGACTATGGCTACACCTTC	CASSSRRGRADYGYTF
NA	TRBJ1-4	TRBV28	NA	TGTGCCAGCAGTTTATACCAGGGAGCTGAAAAACTGTTTTTT	CASSLYQGAEKLFF
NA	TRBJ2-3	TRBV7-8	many	TGTGCCAGCAGCTTGGGGGCGGCGGGCACAGATACGCAGTATTTT	CASSLGAAGTDTQYF
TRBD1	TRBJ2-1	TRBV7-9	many	TGTGCCAGCAGCCGGGACAGGGCCTACAATGAGCAGTTCTTC	CASSRDRAYNEQFF
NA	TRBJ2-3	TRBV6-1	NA	TGTGCCAGCAGTGAAGCGATAGGAACTTTCGCATCTACGCAGTATTTT	CASSEAIGTFASTQYF
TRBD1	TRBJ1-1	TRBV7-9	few	TGTGCCAGCAGCTCCCGGACAGGGGACACTGAAGCTTTCTTT	CASSSRTGDTEAFF
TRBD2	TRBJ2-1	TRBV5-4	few	TGTGCCAGCAGCTTGGTTACACGGGAGGGCCGGTATGAGCAGTTCTTC	CASSLVTREGRYEQFF
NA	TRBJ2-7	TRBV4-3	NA	TGCGCCAGCAGCCAAGATTATGGTGTCTACGAGCAGTACTTC	CASSQDYGVYEQYF
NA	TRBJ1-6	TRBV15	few	TGTGCCACCAGCAATAAGGAAGGAGCCCTCCACTTT	CATSNKEGALHF
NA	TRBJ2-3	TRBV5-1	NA	TGCGCCAGCAGCTTGAGGGACGGGAGCACAGATACGCAGTATTTT	CASSLRDGSTDTQYF
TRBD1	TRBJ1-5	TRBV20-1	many	TGCAGTGCTGCACAGGGGGCGAGCAATCAGCCCCAGCATTTT	CSAAQGASNQPQHF
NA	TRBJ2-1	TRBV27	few	TGTGCCAGCAGTTTATCAACAGAGGGCAATGAGCAGTTCTTC	CASSLSTEGNEQFF
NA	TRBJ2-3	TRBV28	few	TGTGCCAGCGACATAGGGGCGGCTCTAAGCACAGATACGCAGTATTTT	CASDIGAALSTDTQYF
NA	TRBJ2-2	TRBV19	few	TGTGCCAGTAGTATGGCCAGCGCGAACACCGGGGAGCTGTTTTTT	CASSMASANTGELFF
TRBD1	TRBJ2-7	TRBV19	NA	TGTGCCAGTAGTACCACGGACAGGGCGGGCGAGCAGTACTTC	CASSTTDRAGEQYF
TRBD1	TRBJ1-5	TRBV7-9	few	TGTGCCAGCAGCTTAGGGACAGGGAGGGTCGGAAATCAGCCCCAGCATTTT	CASSLGTGRVGNQPQHF
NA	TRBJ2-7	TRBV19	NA	TGTGCCAGTAGTTGGGGAATCTCCTACGAGCAGTACTTC	CASSWGISYEQYF
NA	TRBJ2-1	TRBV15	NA	TGTGCCACCAGCAGAGCCACCTCCTACAATGAGCAGTTCTTC	CATSRATSYNEQFF
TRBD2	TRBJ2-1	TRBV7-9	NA	TGTGCCAGCAGCTTAGCGGGAGGGTCGGGGAATGAGCAGTTCTTC	CASSLAGGSGNEQFF
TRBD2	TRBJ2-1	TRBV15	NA	TGTGCCACCAGCAGAGTATTGGGGACTAGCGGGAATGAGCAGTTCTTC	CATSRVLGTSGNEQFF
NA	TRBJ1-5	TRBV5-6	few	TGTGCCAGCAGCTTCTACCGGGACGGTTATAGCAATCAGCCCCAGCATTTT	CASSFYRDGYSNQPQHF
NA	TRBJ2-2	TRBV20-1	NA	TGCAGTGCTAGATTTGGGGGCACTGCCGGGGAGCTGTTTTTT	CSARFGGTAGELFF
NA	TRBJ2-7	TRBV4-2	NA	TGTGCCAGCAGCCAAGTGGAAGCCAAGGGGGAGCAGTACTTC	CASSQVEAKGEQYF
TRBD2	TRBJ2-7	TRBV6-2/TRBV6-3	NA	TGTGCCAGCAGTTACTCGGGACTAGGCTACGAGCAGTACTTC	CASSYSGLGYEQYF
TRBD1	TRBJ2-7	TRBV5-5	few	TGTGCCAGCAGCATTGGTGGGAGACAGGGACCGAGCTCCTACGAGCAGTACTTC	CASSIGGRQGPSSYEQYF
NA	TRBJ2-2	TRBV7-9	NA	TGTGCCAGCAGCACCGGAGACACGAACACCGGGGAGCTGTTTTTT	CASSTGDTNTGELFF
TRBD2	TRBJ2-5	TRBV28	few	TGTGCCAGCAGTTTCTCGACTAGCGGGGGAACACGAGAGACCCAGTACTTC	CASSFSTSGGTRETQYF
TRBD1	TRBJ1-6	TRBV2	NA	TGTGCCAGCAGACCCACAGGGGGCGCGGGTAATTCACCCCTCCACTTT	CASRPTGGAGNSPLHF
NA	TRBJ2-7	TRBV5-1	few	TGCGCCAGCAGCGCCAGGAGCGGTAGCTCCTACGAGCAGTACTTC	CASSARSGSSYEQYF
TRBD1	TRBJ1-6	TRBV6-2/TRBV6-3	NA	TGTGCCAGCAGTTACGGACAGGCCGTACCCCTCCACTTT	CASSYGQAVPLHF
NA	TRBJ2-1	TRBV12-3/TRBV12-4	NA	TGTGCCAGCAGTTTTCAGAATGACAATGAGCAGTTCTTC	CASSFQNDNEQFF
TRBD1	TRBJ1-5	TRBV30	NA	TGTGCCTGGAGCAACAGGGGGAATCAGCCCCAGCATTTT	CAWSNRGNQPQHF
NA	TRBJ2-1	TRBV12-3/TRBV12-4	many	TGTGCCAGCAGTTTCAGGTTGACCGAGCAGTTCTTC	CASSFRLTEQFF
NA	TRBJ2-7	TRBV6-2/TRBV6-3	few	TGTGCCAGCAGTTACGGTGGGAATAAATACTCCTACGAGCAGTACTTC	CASSYGGNKYSYEQYF
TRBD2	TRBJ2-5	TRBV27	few	TGTGCCAGCAGTATCGGGACTAGCGGGAGGGAGACCCAGTACTTC	CASSIGTSGRETQYF
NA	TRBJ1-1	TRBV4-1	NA	TGCGCCAGCAGCCAAGAACCAGGGGTAGCTTTCTTT	CASSQEPGVAFF
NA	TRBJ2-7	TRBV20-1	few	TGCAGTGCCACCACTCCGGCGACCTACGAGCAGTACTTC	CSATTPATYEQYF
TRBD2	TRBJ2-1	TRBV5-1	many	TGCGCCAGCAGCTTGCGGGGGGGCCTGAGCAATGAGCAGTTCTTC	CASSLRGGLSNEQFF
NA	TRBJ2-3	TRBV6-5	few	TGTGCCAGCAGTTACTCAGTCCGCACAGATACGCAGTATTTT	CASSYSVRTDTQYF